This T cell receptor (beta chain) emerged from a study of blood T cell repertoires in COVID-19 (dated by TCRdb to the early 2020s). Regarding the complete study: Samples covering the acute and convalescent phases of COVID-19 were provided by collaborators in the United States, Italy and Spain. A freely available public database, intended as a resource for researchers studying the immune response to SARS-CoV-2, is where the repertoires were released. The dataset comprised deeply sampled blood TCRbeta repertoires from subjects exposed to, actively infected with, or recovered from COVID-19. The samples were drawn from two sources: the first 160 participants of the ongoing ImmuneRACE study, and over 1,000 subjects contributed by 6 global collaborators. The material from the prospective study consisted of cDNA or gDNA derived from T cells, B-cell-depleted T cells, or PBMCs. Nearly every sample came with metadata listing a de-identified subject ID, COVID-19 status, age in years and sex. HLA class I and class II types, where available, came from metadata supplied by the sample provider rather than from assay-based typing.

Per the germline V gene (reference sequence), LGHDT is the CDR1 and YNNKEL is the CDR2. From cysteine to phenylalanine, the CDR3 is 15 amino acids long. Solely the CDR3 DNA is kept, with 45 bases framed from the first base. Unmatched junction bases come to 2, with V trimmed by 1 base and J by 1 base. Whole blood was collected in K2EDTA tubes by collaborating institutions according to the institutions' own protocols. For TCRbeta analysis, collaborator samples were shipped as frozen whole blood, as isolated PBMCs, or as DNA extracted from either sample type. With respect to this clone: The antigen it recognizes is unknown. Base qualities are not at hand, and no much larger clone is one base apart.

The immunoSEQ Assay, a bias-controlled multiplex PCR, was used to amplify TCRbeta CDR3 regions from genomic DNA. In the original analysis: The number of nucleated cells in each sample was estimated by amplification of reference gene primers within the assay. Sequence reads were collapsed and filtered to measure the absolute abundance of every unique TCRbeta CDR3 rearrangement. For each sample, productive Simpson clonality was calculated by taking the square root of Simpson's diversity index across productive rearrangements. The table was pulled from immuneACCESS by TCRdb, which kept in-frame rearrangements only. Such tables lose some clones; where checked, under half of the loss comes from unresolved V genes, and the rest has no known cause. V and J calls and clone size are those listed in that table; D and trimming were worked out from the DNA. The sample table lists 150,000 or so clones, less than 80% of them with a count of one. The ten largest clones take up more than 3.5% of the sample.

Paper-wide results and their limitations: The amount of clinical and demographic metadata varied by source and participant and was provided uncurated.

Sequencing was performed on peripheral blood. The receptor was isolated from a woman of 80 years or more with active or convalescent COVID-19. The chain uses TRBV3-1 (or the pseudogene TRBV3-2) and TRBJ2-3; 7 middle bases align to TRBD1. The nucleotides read TGTGCCAGCAGCCAAGGGGACAGCGGCACAGATACGCAGTATTTT. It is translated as CASSQGDSGTDTQYF.